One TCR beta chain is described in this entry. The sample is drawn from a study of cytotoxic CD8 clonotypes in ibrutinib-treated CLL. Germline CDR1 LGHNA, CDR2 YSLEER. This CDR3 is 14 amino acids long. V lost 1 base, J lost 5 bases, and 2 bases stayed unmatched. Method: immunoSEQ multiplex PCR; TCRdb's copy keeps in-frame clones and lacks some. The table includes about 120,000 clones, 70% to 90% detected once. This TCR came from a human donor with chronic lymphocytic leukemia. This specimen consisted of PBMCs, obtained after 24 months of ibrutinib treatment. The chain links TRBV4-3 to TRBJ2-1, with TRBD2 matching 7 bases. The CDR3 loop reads CASSQGLADNEQFF. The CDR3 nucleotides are TGCGCCAGCAGCCAAGGACTAGCTGACAATGAGCAGTTCTTC.